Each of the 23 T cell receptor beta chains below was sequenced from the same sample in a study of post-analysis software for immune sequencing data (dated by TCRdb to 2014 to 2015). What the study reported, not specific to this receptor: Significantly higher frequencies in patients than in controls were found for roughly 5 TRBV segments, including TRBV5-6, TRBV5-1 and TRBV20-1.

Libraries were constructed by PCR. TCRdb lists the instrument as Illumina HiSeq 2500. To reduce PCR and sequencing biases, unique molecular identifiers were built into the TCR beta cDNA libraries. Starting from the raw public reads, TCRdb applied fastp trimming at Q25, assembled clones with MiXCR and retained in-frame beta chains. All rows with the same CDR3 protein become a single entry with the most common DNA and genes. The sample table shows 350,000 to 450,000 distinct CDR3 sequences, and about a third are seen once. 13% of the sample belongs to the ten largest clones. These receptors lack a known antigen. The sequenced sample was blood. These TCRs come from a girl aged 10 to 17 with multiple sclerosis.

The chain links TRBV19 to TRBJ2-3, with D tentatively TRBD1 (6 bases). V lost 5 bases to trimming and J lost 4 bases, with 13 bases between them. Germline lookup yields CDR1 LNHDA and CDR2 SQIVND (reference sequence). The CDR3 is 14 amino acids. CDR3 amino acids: CASSLRQDSDTQYF. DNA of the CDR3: TGTGCCAGTAGTCTCAGACAGGACTCAGATACGCAGTATTTT.

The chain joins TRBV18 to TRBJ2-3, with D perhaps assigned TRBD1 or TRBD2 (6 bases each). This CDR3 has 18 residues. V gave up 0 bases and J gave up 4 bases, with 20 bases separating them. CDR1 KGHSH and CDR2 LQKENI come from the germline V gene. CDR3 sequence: CASSPPAVMLEGADTQYF. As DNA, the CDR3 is TGTGCCAGCTCACCACCGGCGGTAATGTTGGAGGGGGCAGATACGCAGTATTTT.

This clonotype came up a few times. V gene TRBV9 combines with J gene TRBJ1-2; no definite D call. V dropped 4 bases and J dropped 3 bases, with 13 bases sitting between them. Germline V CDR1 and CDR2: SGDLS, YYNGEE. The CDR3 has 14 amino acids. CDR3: CASSPPADHYGYTF. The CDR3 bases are TGTGCCAGCAGCCCACCGGCAGACCACTATGGCTACACCTTC.

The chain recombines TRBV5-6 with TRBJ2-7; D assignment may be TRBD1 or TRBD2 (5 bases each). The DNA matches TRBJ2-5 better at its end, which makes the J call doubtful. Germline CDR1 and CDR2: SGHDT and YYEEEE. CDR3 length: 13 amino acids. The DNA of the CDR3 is TGTGCCAGCAGACCTCGGGGCGTCGAGACCCAGTACTTC. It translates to CASRPRGVETQYF.

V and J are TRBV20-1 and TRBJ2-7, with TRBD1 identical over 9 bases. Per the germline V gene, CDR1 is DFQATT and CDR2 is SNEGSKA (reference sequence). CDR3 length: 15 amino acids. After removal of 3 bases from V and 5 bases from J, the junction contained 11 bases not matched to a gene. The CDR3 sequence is CSASIGGTGLDEQYF. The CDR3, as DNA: TGCAGTGCTAGTATAGGCGGGACAGGGTTAGACGAGCAGTACTTC.

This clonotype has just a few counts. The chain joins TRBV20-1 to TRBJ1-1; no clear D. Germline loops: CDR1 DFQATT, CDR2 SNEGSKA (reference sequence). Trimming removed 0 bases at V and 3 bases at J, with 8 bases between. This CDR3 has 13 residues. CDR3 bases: TGCAGTGCTAGAGAACAGACCTACACTGAAGCTTTCTTT. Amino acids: CSAREQTYTEAFF.

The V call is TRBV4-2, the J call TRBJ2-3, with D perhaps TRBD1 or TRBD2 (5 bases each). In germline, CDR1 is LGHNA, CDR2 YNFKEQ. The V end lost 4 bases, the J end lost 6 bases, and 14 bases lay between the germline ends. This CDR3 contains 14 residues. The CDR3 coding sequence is TGTGCCAGCAGCCTGAAGGCCGAGGGGGATACGCAGTATTTT. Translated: CASSLKAEGDTQYF.

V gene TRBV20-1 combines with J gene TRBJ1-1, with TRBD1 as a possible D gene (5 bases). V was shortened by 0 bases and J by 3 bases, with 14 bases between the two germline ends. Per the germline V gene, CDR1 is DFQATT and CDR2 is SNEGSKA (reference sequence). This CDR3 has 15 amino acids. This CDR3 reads CSARDRRGGDTEAFF. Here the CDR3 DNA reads TGCAGTGCTAGAGATCGGAGGGGCGGGGACACTGAAGCTTTCTTT.

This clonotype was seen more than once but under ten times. CDR3 in DNA: TGCGCCAGCAGCCAAGGAGCGGGCAGGGAGACCCAGTACTTC. Translating it yields CASSQGAGRETQYF. The chain couples TRBV4-1 to TRBJ2-5; a weak D match, TRBD2 (6 bases). V was shortened by 1 base and J by 5 bases, with 11 bases between the two germline ends. Germline V gene sequence: CDR1 MGHRA, CDR2 YSYEKL. The CDR3 runs to 14 residues.

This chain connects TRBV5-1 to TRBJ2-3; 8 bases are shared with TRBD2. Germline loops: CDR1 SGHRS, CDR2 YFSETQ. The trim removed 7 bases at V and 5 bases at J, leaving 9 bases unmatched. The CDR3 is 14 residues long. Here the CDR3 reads CASGTGGRIDTQYF. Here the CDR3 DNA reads TGCGCCAGCGGAACGGGGGGGCGTATAGATACGCAGTATTTT.

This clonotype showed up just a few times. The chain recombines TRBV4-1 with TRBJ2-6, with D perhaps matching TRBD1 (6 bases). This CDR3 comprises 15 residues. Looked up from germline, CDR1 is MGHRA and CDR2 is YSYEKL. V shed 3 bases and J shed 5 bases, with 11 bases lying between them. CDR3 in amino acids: CASSQPRDRANVLTF. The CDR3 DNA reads TGCGCCAGCAGCCAGCCCCGGGACAGGGCCAACGTCCTGACTTTC.

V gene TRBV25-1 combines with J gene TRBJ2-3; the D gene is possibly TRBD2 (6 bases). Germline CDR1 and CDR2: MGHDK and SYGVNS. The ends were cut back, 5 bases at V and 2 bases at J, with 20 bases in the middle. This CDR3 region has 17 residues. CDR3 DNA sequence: TGTGCCAGCAGTCCGAAGACGGGCGGGGCTAACACAGATACGCAGTATTTT. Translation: CASSPKTGGANTDTQYF.

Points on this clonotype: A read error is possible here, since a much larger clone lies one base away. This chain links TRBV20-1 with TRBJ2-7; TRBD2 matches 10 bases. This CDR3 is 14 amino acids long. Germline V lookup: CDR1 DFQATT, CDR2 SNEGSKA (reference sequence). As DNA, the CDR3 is TGCAATGCTAGAGAGAGCGGGGGGGCTGACGAGCAGTACTTC. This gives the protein CNARESGGADEQYF.

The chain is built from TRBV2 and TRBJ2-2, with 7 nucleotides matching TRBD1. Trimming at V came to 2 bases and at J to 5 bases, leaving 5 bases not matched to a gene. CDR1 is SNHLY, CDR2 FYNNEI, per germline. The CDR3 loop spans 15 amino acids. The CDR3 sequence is CASSEQGVRTGELFF. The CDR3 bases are TGTGCCAGCAGTGAACAGGGGGTGCGAACCGGGGAGCTGTTTTTT.

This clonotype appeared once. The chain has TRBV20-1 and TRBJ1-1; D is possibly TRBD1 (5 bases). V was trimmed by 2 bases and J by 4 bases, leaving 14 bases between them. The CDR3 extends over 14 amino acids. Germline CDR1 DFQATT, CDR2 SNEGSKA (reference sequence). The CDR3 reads CSARSAGGPTEAFF. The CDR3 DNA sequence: TGCAGTGCTAGATCCGCCGGGGGTCCCACTGAAGCTTTCTTT.

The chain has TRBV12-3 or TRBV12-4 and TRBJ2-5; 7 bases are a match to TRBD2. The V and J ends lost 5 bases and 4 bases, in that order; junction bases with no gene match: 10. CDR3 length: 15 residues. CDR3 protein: CASSKSPAGSETQYF. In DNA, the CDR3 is TGTGCCAGCAGTAAGAGTCCAGCGGGGTCAGAGACCCAGTACTTC.

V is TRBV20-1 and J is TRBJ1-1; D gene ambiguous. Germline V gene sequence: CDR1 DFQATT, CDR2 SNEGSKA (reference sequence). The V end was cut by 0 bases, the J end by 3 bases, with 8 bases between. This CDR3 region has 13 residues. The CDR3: CSARETGYTEAFF. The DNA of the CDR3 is TGCAGTGCTAGAGAAACTGGTTACACTGAAGCTTTCTTT.

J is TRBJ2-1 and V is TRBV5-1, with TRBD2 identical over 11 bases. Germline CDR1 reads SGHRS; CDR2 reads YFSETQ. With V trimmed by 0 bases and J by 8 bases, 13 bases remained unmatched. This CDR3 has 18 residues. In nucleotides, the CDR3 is TGCGCCAGCAGCTTGGGAAACCTAGCGGGGGGCGCTATGGATGAGCAGTTCTTC. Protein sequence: CASSLGNLAGGAMDEQFF.

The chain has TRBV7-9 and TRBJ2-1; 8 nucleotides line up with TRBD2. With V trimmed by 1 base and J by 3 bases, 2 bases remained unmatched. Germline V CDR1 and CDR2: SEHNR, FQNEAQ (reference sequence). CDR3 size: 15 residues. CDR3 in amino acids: CASSLDSGVYNEQFF. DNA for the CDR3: TGTGCCAGCAGCTTAGATAGCGGGGTCTACAATGAGCAGTTCTTC.

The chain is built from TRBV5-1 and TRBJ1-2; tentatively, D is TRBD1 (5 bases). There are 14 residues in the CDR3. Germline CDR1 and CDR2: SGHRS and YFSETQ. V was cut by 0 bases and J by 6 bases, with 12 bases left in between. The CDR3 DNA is TGCGCCAGCAGCTTGGGGTACAGGTTGGATGGCTACACCTTC. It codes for CASSLGYRLDGYTF.

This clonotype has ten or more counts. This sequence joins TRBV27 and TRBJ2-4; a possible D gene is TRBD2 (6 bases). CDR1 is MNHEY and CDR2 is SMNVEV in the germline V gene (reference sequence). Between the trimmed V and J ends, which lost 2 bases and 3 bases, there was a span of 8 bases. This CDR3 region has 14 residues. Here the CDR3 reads CASSLGGSKNIQYF. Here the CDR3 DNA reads TGTGCCAGCAGTTTAGGGGGGAGCAAAAACATTCAGTACTTC.

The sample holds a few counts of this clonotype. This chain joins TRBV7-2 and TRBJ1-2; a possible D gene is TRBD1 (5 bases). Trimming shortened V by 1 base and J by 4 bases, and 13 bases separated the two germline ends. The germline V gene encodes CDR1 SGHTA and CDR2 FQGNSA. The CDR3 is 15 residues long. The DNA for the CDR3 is TGTGCCAGCAGCTTAGGGGGCAGGTTGTCCTATGGCTACACCTTC. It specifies CASSLGGRLSYGYTF.

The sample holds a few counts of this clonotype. CDR3 sequence (DNA): TGTGCCAGCACCATGGTCTCCCGCCCGGGGGGCACCACGTACCAAGAGACCCAGTACTTC. Its translation: CASTMVSRPGGTTYQETQYF. The gene calls are TRBV12-3 or TRBV12-4 and TRBJ2-5, with a tentative D call TRBD2 (7 bases). This CDR3 is built from 20 residues. Deletions cut 7 bases from V and 0 bases from J, with 30 bases between.